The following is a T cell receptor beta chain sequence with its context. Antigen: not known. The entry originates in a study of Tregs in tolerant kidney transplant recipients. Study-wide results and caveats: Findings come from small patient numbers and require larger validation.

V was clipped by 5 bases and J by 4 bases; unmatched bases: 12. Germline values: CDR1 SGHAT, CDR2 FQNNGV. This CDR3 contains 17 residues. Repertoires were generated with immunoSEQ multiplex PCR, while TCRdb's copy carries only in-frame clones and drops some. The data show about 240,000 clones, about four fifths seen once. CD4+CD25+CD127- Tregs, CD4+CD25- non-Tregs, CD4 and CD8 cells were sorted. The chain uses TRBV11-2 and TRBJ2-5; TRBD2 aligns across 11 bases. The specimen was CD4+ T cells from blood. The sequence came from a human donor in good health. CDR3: CASSRGTSGRIGETQYF. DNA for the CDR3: TGTGCCAGCAGCCGCGGTACTAGCGGGAGAATCGGAGAGACCCAGTACTTC.